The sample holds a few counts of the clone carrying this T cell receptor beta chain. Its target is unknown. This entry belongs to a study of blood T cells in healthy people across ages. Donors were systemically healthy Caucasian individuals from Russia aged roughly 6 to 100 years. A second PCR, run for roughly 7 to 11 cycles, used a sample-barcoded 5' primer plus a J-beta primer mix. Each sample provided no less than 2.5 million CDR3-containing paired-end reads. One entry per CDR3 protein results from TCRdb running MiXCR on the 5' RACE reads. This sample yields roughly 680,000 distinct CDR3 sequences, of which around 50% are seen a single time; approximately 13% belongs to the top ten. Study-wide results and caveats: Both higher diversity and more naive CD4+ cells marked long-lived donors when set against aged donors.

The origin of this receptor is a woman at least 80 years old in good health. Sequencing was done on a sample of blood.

The CDR3 bases are TGCAGCGTTGGGCGGGGGGGCAACGAGCAGTACTTC. Its protein product is CSVGRGGNEQYF. The chain is built from TRBV29-1 and TRBJ2-7; 9 nucleotides agree with TRBD2. The germline gives CDR1 SQVTM, CDR2 ANQGSEA. V was clipped by 4 bases and J by 5 bases; unmatched bases: 3. The CDR3 has 12 residues.